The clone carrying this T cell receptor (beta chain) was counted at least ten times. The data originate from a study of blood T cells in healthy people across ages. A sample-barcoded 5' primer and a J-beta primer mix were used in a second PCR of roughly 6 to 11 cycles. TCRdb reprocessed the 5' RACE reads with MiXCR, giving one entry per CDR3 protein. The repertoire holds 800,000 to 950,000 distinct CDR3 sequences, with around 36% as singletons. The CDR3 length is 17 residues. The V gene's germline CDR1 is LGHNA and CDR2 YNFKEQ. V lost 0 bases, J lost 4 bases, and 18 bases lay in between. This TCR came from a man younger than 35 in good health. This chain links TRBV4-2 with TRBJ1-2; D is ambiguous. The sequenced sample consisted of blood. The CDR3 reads CASSQDLFLGFGYGYTF. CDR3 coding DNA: TGTGCCAGCAGCCAAGATCTTTTTTTGGGCTTCGGCTATGGCTACACCTTC.